This T cell receptor beta chain came from a study of shared clonotypes between healthy human individuals. General observations from the study: Across four donors, naive CD4 shared 5% to 6.5%, naive CD8 under 4%, memory CD4 roughly 2.1%, memory CD8 under 0.5%.

This clone occurred a few times. Its specificity is unknown. Clones were read by immunoSEQ multiplex PCR, and TCRdb kept only the in-frame ones, dropping some. The sample consists of about 110,000 clones, about 67% of them appearing once. Trimming took off 6 bases at V and 2 bases at J, with 17 bases between the two ends. Germline CDR1 reads SQVTM; CDR2 reads ANQGSEA. There are 14 residues in the CDR3. V and J are TRBV29-1 and TRBJ2-7; possibly TRBD1 or TRBD2 for D (5 bases each). The sequenced material came from memory CD8+ T cells sorted from blood. Subset specified: CD45RO+ cells pooled with CCR7-negative TemRA cells. This TCR was recovered from a woman aged 30 to 39 in good health. The CDR3 DNA follows: TGCAGCGTGGAAACCGGGACGGCTACCTACGAGCAGTACTTC. This encodes CSVETGTATYEQYF.